This T cell receptor beta chain was observed in a study of T cells expressing NK-cell markers. Germline V lookup: CDR1 DFQATT, CDR2 SNEGSKA (reference sequence). The CDR3 runs to 14 residues. After re-calling the 5' RACE reads, TCRdb lists one entry per CDR3 protein, DNA absent. Its clone listing holds 200,000 to 300,000 distinct CDR3 sequences. Material: blood T cells: a sorted CD56 or NKG2C T cell subset, CD4+ or CD8+ T cells, or bulk PBMC T cells (not recorded which). The rearrangement links TRBV20-1 to TRBJ2-7; TCRdb's assignment of TRBD2 cannot be checked, as there is no DNA. The clonotype was recovered from a woman between 18 and 75 years old in good health. CDR3 amino acids: CSATRLAGAYEQYF.